Each of the 18 T cell receptor beta chains below was sequenced from the same sample in a study of T-cell memory formation after mild COVID-19. TCRdb itself ran the 5' RACE reads through MiXCR, one entry per CDR3 protein. Among some 490,000 distinct CDR3 sequences listed, approximately 18% were seen once. The sequenced sample consisted of PBMCs or a T cell subset sorted from them (not recorded which). These receptors were collected from an adult woman who had mild COVID-19 (a few samples of this study predate the infection). Cell type and time point are not known.

The V and J genes are TRBV12-3 or TRBV12-4 and TRBJ2-3; 11 bases are a match to TRBD2. This CDR3 comprises 17 residues. V lost 8 bases and J lost 8; bases outside the gene matches: 18. CDR3 residues: CASQLGGLAAVGGTQYF. The CDR3 DNA reads TGTGCCAGCCAGCTCGGGGGACTAGCGGCGGTCGGTGGTACGCAGTATTTT.

The genes are TRBV10-3 and TRBJ1-2; 8 positions agree with TRBD1. The junction had 10 bases not matched to a gene; V was cut back by 7 bases and J by 6 bases. CDR3 size: 14 residues. Germline lookup yields CDR1 ENHRY and CDR2 SYGVKD. CDR3 DNA sequence: TGTGCCATCACCCCCGGGACAGGACTTCATGGCTACACCTTC. This codes for CAITPGTGLHGYTF.

The sample holds many counts of this clonotype. This rearrangement joins TRBV12-3 or TRBV12-4 to TRBJ1-1, with TRBD1 identical over 8 bases. V gave up 6 bases and J gave up 5 bases; unmatched junction bases: 5. The length of the CDR3 is 13 residues. CDR3 DNA: TGTGCCAGCAGCCTGGACAGGGAAACTGAAGCTTTCTTT. This sequence encodes CASSLDRETEAFF.

This rearrangement joins TRBV18 to TRBJ2-3; possibly TRBD1 for D (5 bases). This CDR3 spans 16 amino acids. The ends were cut back, 5 bases at V and 0 bases at J, with 15 bases in the middle. Germline V gene sequence: CDR1 KGHSH, CDR2 LQKENI. DNA of the CDR3: TGTGCCAGCTCATCCCAACAGGCCCAAAGCACAGATACGCAGTATTTT. Amino acids: CASSSQQAQSTDTQYF. The whole variable domain, remainder taken from reference TRBV18 and TRBJ2-3, is NAGVMQNPRHLVRRRGQEARLRCSPMKGHSHVYWYRQLPEEGLKFMVYLQKENIIDESGMPKERFSAEFPKEGPSILRIQQVVRGDSAAYFCASSSQQAQSTDTQYFGPGTRLTVL.

This clonotype has ten or more counts. The V gene is TRBV12-3 or TRBV12-4, the J gene TRBJ2-1, with 14 bases matching TRBD2. The length of the CDR3 is 16 residues. The trim removed 1 base at V and 8 bases at J, leaving 4 bases unmatched. CDR3 nucleotides: TGTGCCAGCAGTTTAGGGACTAGCGGGGGGTATCATGAGCAGTTCTTC. Protein product: CASSLGTSGGYHEQFF.

The sample holds a few counts of this clonotype. The chain uses TRBV5-1 and TRBJ2-7; a possible D gene is TRBD2 (7 bases). V lost 1 base and J 2 bases, leaving 10 bases between the germline ends. From germline, CDR1 is SGHRS and CDR2 YFSETQ. This CDR3 is 14 amino acids long. The DNA for the CDR3 is TGCGCCAGCAGCTTGAACGGGGGGCCCTACGAGCAGTACTTC. This sequence encodes CASSLNGGPYEQYF.

The chain couples TRBV5-1 to TRBJ2-7; 12 nucleotides agree with TRBD1. Germline CDR1 and CDR2: SGHRS and YFSETQ. The V gene end was trimmed by 4 bases and the J gene end by 7 bases; junction bases not matched to a gene: 9. CDR3 length equals 15 residues. In DNA form, the CDR3 reads TGCGCCAGCAGCGCCGGGACAGGGGGCGGATGGGAGCAGTACTTC. Amino acid sequence: CASSAGTGGGWEQYF.

This clonotype was detected only a few times. The chain couples TRBV18 to TRBJ2-7; D tentatively fits TRBD1 or TRBD2 (5 bases each). Germline values: CDR1 KGHSH, CDR2 LQKENI. The ends were cut back, 4 bases at V and 2 bases at J, with 12 bases in the middle. The CDR3 covers 14 residues. The CDR3 nucleotides are TGTGCCAGCTCACTCGGGGCTAGTACCTACGAGCAGTACTTC. It is translated as CASSLGASTYEQYF.

This clonotype was seen only once. The chain recombines TRBV9 with TRBJ2-1; D remains unclear. Trimming pared 4 bases from V and 3 bases from J, leaving 17 bases between. The CDR3 spans 16 residues. The V gene's germline CDR1 is SGDLS and CDR2 YYNGEE. CDR3 loop: CASSPPTGPDYNEQFF. The CDR3, as DNA: TGTGCCAGCAGCCCCCCAACCGGGCCCGACTACAATGAGCAGTTCTTC.

This clonotype was detected only a few times. J is TRBJ2-3 and V is TRBV7-9, with 8 bases identical to TRBD2. The CDR3 sequence is 15 residues long. Germline CDR1 reads SEHNR; CDR2 reads FQNEAQ (reference sequence). V trimming: 5 bases; J trimming: 4 bases; junction bases outside the gene matches: 8. Here the CDR3 DNA reads TGTGCCAGCAGCAACCTAGCCGGGAGGGCAGATACGCAGTATTTT. Translation: CASSNLAGRADTQYF.

This clonotype was seen ten or more times. The V and J genes are TRBV5-1 and TRBJ2-7; 7 nucleotides match TRBD1. V was pared by 4 bases and J by 2 bases, with 6 bases of the junction left unmatched. CDR1 SGHRS and CDR2 YFSETQ come from the germline V gene. CDR3 length equals 14 residues. DNA for the CDR3: TGCGCCAGCAGCCTAACCGGGACAGCCTACGAGCAGTACTTC. Translated: CASSLTGTAYEQYF.

The J gene is TRBJ2-3, the V gene TRBV11-2, with a possible D match to TRBD1 (6 bases). The CDR3 spans 15 residues. The germline CDR1 and CDR2 sequences are SGHAT and FQNNGV. Trimming removed 0 bases from V and 2 bases from J, with 9 bases in between. The CDR3 DNA follows: TGTGCCAGCAGCTTAGATCGGACAGCCACAGATACGCAGTATTTT. This encodes CASSLDRTATDTQYF.

The genes are TRBV7-2 and TRBJ2-1; D is unclear. This CDR3 comprises 16 residues. Trimming cost V 5 bases and J 3 bases, with 17 bases left between them. The germline CDR1 and CDR2 sequences are SGHTA and FQGNSA. This CDR3 reads CASSPPAWRDYNEQFF. DNA of the CDR3: TGTGCCAGCAGCCCCCCCGCTTGGCGAGACTACAATGAGCAGTTCTTC. Drawing the rest from reference TRBV7-2 and TRBJ2-1, the complete variable domain is GAGVSQSPSNKVTEKGKDVELRCDPISGHTALYWYRQSLGQGLEFLIYFQGNSAPDKSGLPSDRFSAERTGGSVSTLTIQRTQQEDSAVYLCASSPPAWRDYNEQFFGPGTRLTVL.

This clonotype was seen ten or more times. The chain links TRBV5-1 to TRBJ2-1, with D perhaps TRBD1 or TRBD2 (5 bases each). The CDR3 sequence is 14 residues long. CDR1 is SGHRS, CDR2 YFSETQ, per germline. V was clipped by 3 bases and J by 8 bases, with 15 bases between them. As DNA, the CDR3 is TGCGCCAGCAGCTCCCGGGACCAGGACGATGAGCAGTTCTTC. The encoded protein is CASSSRDQDDEQFF.

This clonotype was recorded many times. The chain joins TRBV29-1 to TRBJ2-4, with unresolved D. The CDR3 runs 13 residues. Trimming pared 4 bases from V and 2 bases from J, leaving 9 bases between. Germline CDR1 and CDR2: SQVTM and ANQGSEA. CDR3: CSVADFSKNIQYF. CDR3 DNA: TGCAGCGTTGCGGATTTTTCCAAAAACATTCAGTACTTC.

The chain couples TRBV3-1 to TRBJ2-5; 7 bases agree with TRBD1. The CDR3 length is 15 residues. The trim removed 4 bases at V and 7 bases at J, leaving 12 bases unmatched. Germline CDR1 and CDR2: LGHDT and YNNKEL (reference sequence). The CDR3 here is CASSLRQGGLGTQYF. The CDR3 coding sequence is TGTGCCAGCAGCCTCCGACAGGGCGGGTTGGGGACCCAGTACTTC.

This clonotype was seen more than once but under ten times. The chain combines TRBV5-6 with TRBJ1-2; TRBD1 might be the D (5 bases). There are 14 residues in the CDR3. The V gene lost 4 bases and the J gene lost 7 bases, with 17 bases spanning the gap. CDR1 and CDR2 from the germline V gene are SGHDT and YYEEEE. CDR3 in amino acids: CASSIRDGFGGYTF. The CDR3, as DNA: TGTGCCAGCAGCATCCGGGACGGTTTTGGTGGCTACACCTTC.

The gene calls are TRBV12-3 or TRBV12-4 and TRBJ2-7, with 10 bases identical to TRBD2. V lost 5 bases to trimming and J lost 4 bases; unmatched junction nucleotides: 8. The CDR3 extends over 15 amino acids. This chain's CDR3 is CASSITPAGGYEQYF. The CDR3 nucleotides are TGTGCCAGCAGTATTACGCCAGCGGGAGGGTACGAGCAGTACTTC.